The entry below describes one T cell receptor (beta chain). Its target is unknown. Data came from immunoSEQ multiplex PCR; TCRdb stores just in-frame clones and leaves some out. The sample contains some 170,000 clones, roughly 90% of which appear only once. The 120-subject validation cohort, separate from the roughly 700-subject first cohort, included the donors. The record originates from a study of cytomegalovirus exposure and HLA in healthy donors. Study at large: A subsequent analysis stated that the roughly 120 validation repertoires were run on the same platform as the roughly 670 first-cohort repertoires. Study-wide results and limits: The study labeled more than 150 TCR beta chains cytomegalovirus-associated. Generally TCR sequences proved uncommon, though certain public TCRs appeared in numerous donors.

The germline gives CDR1 MNHNS, CDR2 SASEGT. V gave up 0 bases and J gave up 1 base, with 13 bases separating them. This CDR3 is 17 amino acids long. The chain couples TRBV6-1 to TRBJ1-5; D possibly corresponds to TRBD1 (5 bases). This sequence was found in a young woman in good health and CMV-seronegative. Sequencing was done on a sample of PBMCs. The DNA of the CDR3 is TGTGCCAGCAGTGAAGCCCAACCTAAGGGGAGCAATCAGCCCCAGCATTTT. It encodes CASSEAQPKGSNQPQHF.